This entry concerns a single T cell receptor beta chain. Which antigen it targets is not known. Within one base of it there is no much larger clone, and no base qualities were kept. The germline V gene supplies CDR1 MNHNS and CDR2 SASEGT. V is cut back by 8 bases and J by 15 bases, with 10 bases in the junction unmatched. The CDR3 starts with the cysteine, ends with the phenylalanine, and has 12 residues. The sequence is cut down to CDR3 DNA, 36 bases in frame from base 1. Separate from the approximately 700-subject first cohort, the validation cohort of 95 to 150 subjects was the group to which the donors belonged. The library came from the immunoSEQ multiplex PCR assay. In the authors' own workflow: A statistical classification framework was built for diagnosing cytomegalovirus status from the catalog of TCR beta chain sequences. This is the immuneACCESS table as TCRdb keeps it, with only in-frame sequences that have V and J called. A part of the clones is gone; compared with another copy, unresolved V genes explain less than half, and the rest is unexplained. That table supplies the V and J calls and clone size; D and trimming were determined from the DNA. This sample comprises 160,000 or so clones, about 89% of them detected only once. Clones ranked in the top ten supply 2% to 3% of the sample.

These data belong to a study of cytomegalovirus exposure and HLA in healthy donors (dated by TCRdb to 2015 to 2018). With respect to the entire study: A later analysis indicated that the 120 validation repertoires were generated on the platform also employed for the approximately 700 repertoires of the first cohort. The study aimed to test whether cataloging public T cell receptors could reveal signatures of past pathogen exposure. The study combined high-throughput TCR immunosequencing, statistical association of individual TCRs with disease status, and machine learning to predict cytomegalovirus infection status. Along with the roughly 700-subject first cohort, a separate validation cohort of roughly 110 different subjects was used.

Broad study findings and their caveats: According to the authors, the approach could potentially be generalized to other disease states and immunological phenotypes. Across donors, most TCR sequences were observed very rarely, whereas some public TCRs were present in many individuals. Of the cluster scores, around 95% were above 0 in a later analysis, which found that TCRs clustered in the first cohort also tended to co-occur in the 95 to 150 validation repertoires. The classifier was reported to diagnose cytomegalovirus status with high specificity and sensitivity in both the original and validation cohorts. All 120 or so repertoires were used to score co-occurrence in the validation cohort in a later analysis, because that analysis had no HLA typing for the cohort. A total of about 180 TCR beta chains were listed by the study as associated with cytomegalovirus. A few of the identified cytomegalovirus-associated TCR beta chains were confirmed in vitro to be specific for cytomegalovirus antigens.

This TCR was sampled from a man between 18 and 29 years old in good health and CMV-seropositive. The sequencing input was PBMCs. In this chain, TRBV6-1 is recombined with TRBJ2-1; 10 bases in the middle match TRBD2. The DNA reads as follows: TGTGCCAGCGCCGCGGTAGCGGGAGGTCTGTTCTTC. Its amino acids are CASAAVAGGLFF.